The 29 T cell receptor beta chains below come from one sample, sequenced in a study of blood T cell repertoires in COVID-19. Clones were sequenced by immunoSEQ multiplex PCR, and TCRdb holds only the in-frame ones, with some missing. The data contain 150,000 to 200,000 clones, 65% to 90% of them singletons. The specimen sequenced was peripheral blood. The receptor set was obtained from a middle-aged woman with COVID-19, enrolled during active disease.

This clone has just a few counts. This sequence joins TRBV7-9 and TRBJ1-1; 7 bases agree with TRBD1. CDR1 is SEHNR, CDR2 FQNEAQ, per germline (reference sequence). V shed 4 bases, J shed 11 bases, and the junction held 16 bases outside the gene matches. This CDR3 is built from 15 residues. Here the CDR3 DNA reads TGTGCCAGCAGCTCGACGACCGACAGGGCGGGGAGGGCTTTCTTT. It is translated as CASSSTTDRAGRAFF.

J is TRBJ2-6 and V is TRBV7-3; maybe TRBD1 (5 bases). The ends were cut back, 4 bases at V and 2 bases at J, with 9 bases in the middle. Germline V gene sequence: CDR1 SGHTA, CDR2 FQGTGA. The length of the CDR3 is 15 residues. The CDR3 reads CASSSGQTGANVLTF. As DNA, the CDR3 is TGTGCCAGCAGCTCCGGACAAACTGGGGCCAACGTCCTGACTTTC.

The chain uses TRBV5-8 and TRBJ2-3; 8 bases are shared with TRBD1. CDR3 length equals 14 residues. CDR1 and CDR2 (germline): SGHTS, YDEGEE. V was pared by 4 bases and J by 4 bases, with 5 bases of the junction left unmatched. The CDR3 here is CASSQTGVPDTQYF. Written as DNA, the CDR3 is TGTGCCAGCAGCCAGACAGGGGTCCCAGATACGCAGTATTTT.

This clone was observed at least ten times. The CDR3 nucleotides are TGTGCCAGCAGGGTACAGGGGTTCTCTGGAAACACCATATATTTT. It yields the protein CASRVQGFSGNTIYF. The chain is built from TRBV2 and TRBJ1-3; the match to TRBD1 covers 7 bases. Germline V CDR1 and CDR2: SNHLY, FYNNEI. There are 15 residues in the CDR3. V was clipped by 6 bases and J by 0 bases; unmatched bases: 5.

V and J are TRBV6-5 and TRBJ2-7; 8 positions agree with TRBD1. J gave up 3 bases and V 5 bases, and 6 bases lay outside the gene matches. Germline lookup yields CDR1 MNHEY and CDR2 SVGAGI. The CDR3 is 14 amino acids. CDR3 DNA sequence: TGTGCCAGCAGTACCGGGACAGGCCTCTACGAGCAGTACGTC. It yields the protein CASSTGTGLYEQYV.

This clone was found once. V is TRBV19 and J is TRBJ2-1; 9 positions match TRBD1. The ends lost 9 bases at V and 4 bases at J; junction bases unmatched: 10. Germline CDR1 LNHDA, CDR2 SQIVND (reference sequence). The CDR3 runs 15 residues. Here the CDR3 reads CASSLGQGPYNEQFF. As DNA, the CDR3 is TGTGCCAGCTCCCTGGGACAGGGACCTTACAATGAGCAGTTCTTC. Variable domain in full (rest from reference TRBV19 and TRBJ2-1): DGGITQSPKYLFRKEGQNVTLSCEQNLNHDAMYWYRQDPGQGLRLIYYSQIVNDFQKGDIAEGYSVSREKKESFPLTVTSAQKNPTAFYLCASSLGQGPYNEQFFGPGTRLTVL.

This rearrangement joins TRBV5-1 to TRBJ2-7, with D tentatively TRBD1 (6 bases). CDR1 is SGHRS and CDR2 is YFSETQ in the germline V gene. The CDR3 runs to 15 residues. V lost 1 base and J lost 2, with 13 bases in between. CDR3 DNA sequence: TGCGCCAGCAGCTTGTCCCAGGGGCCAACCTACGAGCAGTACTTC. This sequence encodes CASSLSQGPTYEQYF.

This clone has a count of ten or more. The V gene is TRBV2, the J gene TRBJ1-6; TRBD1 agrees at 7 bases. This CDR3 region has 18 residues. CDR1 and CDR2 from the germline V gene are SNHLY and FYNNEI. The V segment lost 3 bases and the J segment 0 bases; nucleotides outside the gene matches: 8. The CDR3 nucleotides read TGTGCCAGCAGTGATAAGAGGGGGCAGACCTCCTATAATTCACCCCTCCACTTT. This gives the protein CASSDKRGQTSYNSPLHF.

J is TRBJ1-2 and V is TRBV28; TRBD1 agrees at 8 bases. This CDR3 is built from 14 residues. The J segment lost 2 bases and the V segment lost 4 bases, leaving 3 bases of the junction unmatched. Per germline, CDR1 MDHEN and CDR2 SYDVKM. The CDR3 loop reads CASSSTGENYGYTF. The CDR3 DNA reads as TGTGCCAGCAGTTCGACAGGGGAGAACTATGGCTACACCTTC.

This chain connects TRBV28 to TRBJ2-6; TRBD1 matches at 7 bases. CDR3 length equals 17 residues. Germline loops: CDR1 MDHEN, CDR2 SYDVKM. J was trimmed by 0 bases and V by 6 bases; bases with no gene match: 8. DNA of the CDR3: TGTGCCAGCAGCCTCACAGGGGCCATCTCTGGGGCCAACGTCCTGACTTTC. Amino acid sequence: CASSLTGAISGANVLTF.

J is TRBJ1-1 and V is TRBV19, with D unclear. The CDR3 has 13 residues. CDR1 LNHDA and CDR2 SQIVND come from the germline V gene (reference sequence). V shed 6 bases and J shed 2 bases, with 10 bases lying between them. CDR3: CASRYTENTEAFF. The DNA for the CDR3 is TGTGCCAGTAGATATACAGAAAACACTGAAGCTTTCTTT.

The chain uses TRBV7-9 and TRBJ1-1, with 9 bases that match TRBD1. Looked up from germline, CDR1 is SEHNR and CDR2 is FQNEAQ (reference sequence). V dropped 5 bases and J dropped 5; count of bases not matched to a gene: 6. The CDR3 spans 14 residues. The CDR3 coding sequence is TGTGCCAGCAGCGGATGGGACAGGGATACTGAAGCTTTCTTT. As protein: CASSGWDRDTEAFF.

The chain has TRBV19 and TRBJ1-1; TRBD1 matches 7 bases. J gave up 5 bases and V 3 bases, and 9 bases lay outside the gene matches. CDR1 LNHDA and CDR2 SQIVND come from the germline V gene (reference sequence). The length of the CDR3 is 15 residues. The CDR3 DNA reads TGTGCCAGTAGTATCGGCCAGGGGGTGAGGACTGAAGCTTTCTTT. It yields the protein CASSIGQGVRTEAFF.

The rearrangement links TRBV6-6 to TRBJ1-2; TRBD1 is a possible D gene (5 bases). V was trimmed by 2 bases and J by 6 bases, leaving 19 bases between them. The CDR3 covers 16 residues. The germline gives CDR1 MNHNY, CDR2 SVGAGI (reference sequence). The CDR3 spells CASSYVFSGGEHGYTF. CDR3 in DNA: TGTGCCAGCAGTTACGTGTTTTCGGGAGGGGAACATGGCTACACCTTC.

In this sample, this clone turned up a few times. This chain joins TRBV4-1 and TRBJ1-1; D gene uncertain. This CDR3 has 14 amino acids. Germline CDR1 and CDR2: MGHRA and YSYEKL. With 0 bases removed from V and 7 bases from J, the gap between germline ends came to 12 bases. The CDR3 here is CASSQEYGKGEAFF. In DNA form, the CDR3 reads TGCGCCAGCAGCCAAGAATACGGGAAAGGTGAAGCTTTCTTT.

The V call is TRBV6-5, the J call TRBJ1-1; possibly TRBD1 for D (5 bases). This CDR3 contains 15 residues. The V end lost 8 bases, the J end lost 0 bases, and 16 bases lay between the germline ends. CDR1 is MNHEY, CDR2 SVGAGI, per germline. The CDR3: CASCLKGEVNTEAFF. DNA for the CDR3: TGTGCCAGCTGCCTAAAAGGGGAAGTGAACACTGAAGCTTTCTTT.

The chain recombines TRBV19 with TRBJ2-1, with 12 bases lining up with TRBD2. Per the germline V gene, CDR1 is LNHDA and CDR2 is SQIVND (reference sequence). The CDR3 length is 16 residues. J lost 7 bases, V lost 7 bases, and 11 bases had no gene match. In DNA form, the CDR3 reads TGTGCCAGTAATGAGATAGGACTAGCGGGAAGTAATGAGCAGTTCTTC. Its translation: CASNEIGLAGSNEQFF.

This clone was seen once. The V gene is TRBV5-8, the J gene TRBJ2-5; tentative D call: TRBD2 (5 bases). This CDR3 has 15 residues. Germline assignment: CDR1 SGHTS and CDR2 YDEGEE. Trimming removed 3 bases at V and 4 bases at J, with 16 bases between. CDR3 coding DNA: TGTGCCAGCAGCTGGGCCGGGATTCCTGTAGAGACCCAGTACTTC. Translation: CASSWAGIPVETQYF.

V and J are TRBV7-2 and TRBJ1-6, with a weak D call TRBD1 (6 bases). V gave up 5 bases and J gave up 5 bases, with 7 bases separating them. Germline V gives CDR1 SGHTA, CDR2 FQGNSA. The CDR3 length is 13 residues. In nucleotides, the CDR3 is TGTGCCAGCAGCCAGGGGAATAATTCACCCCTCCACTTT. Its protein is CASSQGNNSPLHF.

The chain employs TRBV19 and TRBJ2-7; 9 bases map to TRBD1. The CDR3 is 14 residues long. The germline gives CDR1 LNHDA, CDR2 SQIVND (reference sequence). Germline trimming cut 7 bases from V and 6 bases from J; bases unmatched to any gene: 10. The CDR3 DNA follows: TGTGCCAGTACCCAGGACAGGGGTCTATTCGAGCAGTACGTC. Translating gives CASTQDRGLFEQYV.

This chain uses TRBV2 with TRBJ2-5; D ambiguous. The CDR3 sequence is 12 residues long. Germline-derived CDR1 and CDR2 are SNHLY and FYNNEI. Trimming took off 6 bases at V and 0 bases at J, with 5 bases between the two ends. CDR3 amino acids: CASRNNQETQYF. CDR3 bases: TGTGCCAGCAGAAACAACCAAGAGACCCAGTACTTC.

The chain uses TRBV5-1 and TRBJ1-3; TRBD1 matches at 8 bases. Germline CDR1 SGHRS, CDR2 YFSETQ. The CDR3 loop spans 16 amino acids. J lost 4 bases, V lost 3 bases, and 9 bases had no gene match. The CDR3 sequence is CASSSGQGASGNTIYF. CDR3 DNA: TGCGCCAGCAGCTCAGGGCAGGGGGCATCAGGAAACACCATATATTTT.

This chain uses TRBV11-3 with TRBJ2-3, with TRBD1 matching over 7 bases. The V and J ends lost 7 bases and 0 bases, in that order; junction bases with no gene match: 10. Germline V lookup: CDR1 SGHNT, CDR2 YENEEA. The length of the CDR3 is 16 residues. DNA for the CDR3: TGTGCCAGCACCCCTCCGGACAGGCTGAGCACAGATACGCAGTATTTT. Its translation: CASTPPDRLSTDTQYF.

This chain joins TRBV27 and TRBJ1-2; maybe TRBD1 (5 bases). Germline CDR1 MNHEY, CDR2 SMNVEV (reference sequence). V shed 4 bases and J shed 2 bases, with 14 bases lying between them. The CDR3 totals 15 residues. CDR3 sequence (DNA): TGTGCCAGCAGTTCCCGACAGAGACTCAACTATGGCTACACCTTC. Translated: CASSSRQRLNYGYTF.

J is TRBJ2-1 and V is TRBV19; 8 bases map to TRBD2. Germline CDR1 and CDR2: LNHDA and SQIVND (reference sequence). The CDR3 is 14 residues long. Trimming at V came to 4 bases and at J to 4 bases, leaving 3 bases not matched to a gene. The CDR3 loop is CASSRSSGYNEQFF. DNA for the CDR3: TGTGCCAGTAGTAGGTCTAGCGGGTACAATGAGCAGTTCTTC.

In its sample, this clone was seen once. The junction departs from germline at one end; a sequencing error may be responsible. V and J are TRBV7-8 and TRBJ2-3; TRBD2 aligns across 10 bases. Germline V gene sequence: CDR1 SGHVS, CDR2 FQNEAQ. The CDR3 sequence is 12 residues long. The CDR3 DNA follows: TGTGCCAGCAGCTTAGTGGGACTAGCGTTCGATTTT. It translates to CASSLVGLAFDF.

The chain carries TRBV29-1 and TRBJ2-2, with D maybe TRBD1 (6 bases). The V gene's germline CDR1 is SQVTM and CDR2 ANQGSEA. V was pared by 4 bases and J by 5 bases, with 11 bases between. The CDR3 is 13 amino acids. The CDR3 bases are TGCAGCGTTGTTACAGGGTGGACCGGGGAGCTGTTTTTT. This sequence encodes CSVVTGWTGELFF.

This clone was counted once. The chain has TRBV28 and TRBJ1-6; 9 nucleotides match TRBD1. Germline CDR1 MDHEN, CDR2 SYDVKM. The junction had 4 bases not matched to a gene; V was cut back by 3 bases and J by 10 bases. The CDR3 runs 14 residues. The CDR3 DNA reads as TGTGCCAGCAGTTTGGACAGGGGATACTCACCCCTCCACTTT. Translated: CASSLDRGYSPLHF.

The chain couples TRBV9 to TRBJ2-3, with 13 nucleotides matching TRBD2. Losses at the gene ends were 4 bases for V and 0 bases for J; bases not matched to a gene: 11. The CDR3 has 19 amino acids. The germline CDR1 and CDR2 sequences are SGDLS and YYNGEE. The CDR3 loop reads CASSPSGTSGVHSTDTQYF. The CDR3 nucleotides are TGTGCCAGCAGCCCTAGCGGGACTAGCGGGGTCCATAGCACAGATACGCAGTATTTT.